This T cell receptor (beta chain) was captured by sequencing in a study of CD8+ T cells in alopecia areata. The wider study: Among treated patients, oral tofacitinib was administered at 5 to 10 mg twice daily. After 6 to 18 months of tofacitinib, follow-up continued 6 months off drug.

V lost 6 bases and J lost 2; bases outside the gene matches: 1. This CDR3 comprises 13 residues. CDR1 is SEHNR, CDR2 FQNEAQ, per germline (reference sequence). Study findings and constraints: Tofacitinib significantly brought down scalp clonality and expanded CD8+ clones among top 100.

RNA extraction was followed by reverse transcription into cDNA, which acted as the sequencing template. Sequenced by immunoSEQ multiplex PCR; TCRdb stores in-frame clones only, minus some. The table lists roughly 200,000 clones, about 60% of them singletons. Specified treatment: oral pan-JAK inhibitor, 5-10 mg twice daily. As to this clone: The antigen is not known.

Sequenced material: CD4+ T cells sorted from blood, taken at week 4, from a patient treated with tofacitinib. This TCR came from a human donor with alopecia areata. This rearrangement joins TRBV7-9 to TRBJ1-2; 9 bases match TRBD1. CDR3 in amino acids: CASRGQGNYGYTF. CDR3 bases: TGTGCCAGCAGGGGACAGGGCAACTATGGCTACACCTTC.